This TCR beta chain was captured in a study of blood T cell repertoires in COVID-19 (dated by TCRdb to the early 2020s). Study-level background: Samples covering the acute and convalescent phases of COVID-19 were provided by collaborators in the United States, Italy and Spain. The repertoires were made available in a free public database intended to serve as a resource for research on the immune response to SARS-CoV-2. A de-identified subject ID, COVID-19 status, age in years and sex were almost always included in the sample metadata. The material from the prospective study consisted of cDNA or gDNA derived from T cells, B-cell-depleted T cells, or PBMCs. Samples came from the ongoing ImmuneRACE study (first 160 participants) plus 1,254 subjects from 6 global collaborators. Where available, HLA class I and class II types were obtained from metadata supplied by the sample provider rather than from assay-based typing. The dataset comprised deeply sampled blood TCRbeta repertoires from subjects exposed to, actively infected with, or recovered from COVID-19. Beyond this particular receptor, the publication reports: Clinical and demographic metadata were provided uncurated, with the amount varying by source and participant.

V was cut back by 2 bases and J by 3 bases, leaving a gap of 5 bases between them. Based on the germline V gene (reference sequence), the CDR1 and CDR2 sequences are DFQATT and SNEGSKA. The CDR3, from cysteine to phenylalanine, totals 11 residues. The only DNA kept is the CDR3, 33 bases in frame from the first base. TCRbeta CDR3 regions were amplified from genomic DNA using the immunoSEQ Assay, a bias-controlled multiplex PCR. The paper's processing steps were these. Within the assay, amplification of reference gene primers was used to estimate how many nucleated cells each sample contained. To quantify the absolute abundance of each unique TCRbeta CDR3 rearrangement, sequence reads were collapsed and filtered. For each sample, productive Simpson clonality was calculated as the square root of Simpson's diversity index across productive rearrangements. Not all clones reach the TCRdb copy of this immuneACCESS table, which keeps in-frame sequences only. Checked studies attribute under half of the gap to unresolved V genes and leave the rest unexplained. The D gene and trimming were derived from the DNA, and the V and J assignments and clone size from that table. The sample yields a few hundred thousand clones; 70% to 90% were counted once. The ten largest account for around 12% of the sample.

Another Seattle source contributed samples from volunteer blood donors who had recovered from COVID-19. Each collaborating institution followed its own protocols to collect whole blood in K2EDTA tubes. Collaborator samples were shipped for TCRbeta analysis as frozen whole blood, isolated PBMCs, or DNA extracted from either sample type. This clone was picked up many times. Its antigen has not been determined. Base quality data are lacking; no much larger clone is found one base away. This clonotype was obtained from a woman under 30 who had recovered from COVID-19. The sequenced material came from peripheral blood. The chain employs TRBV20-1 and TRBJ2-7; confidence is insufficient to name the D gene. The CDR3 region has the sequence CSARLDYEQYF. The DNA reads as follows: TGCAGTGCTAGACTAGACTACGAGCAGTACTTC.